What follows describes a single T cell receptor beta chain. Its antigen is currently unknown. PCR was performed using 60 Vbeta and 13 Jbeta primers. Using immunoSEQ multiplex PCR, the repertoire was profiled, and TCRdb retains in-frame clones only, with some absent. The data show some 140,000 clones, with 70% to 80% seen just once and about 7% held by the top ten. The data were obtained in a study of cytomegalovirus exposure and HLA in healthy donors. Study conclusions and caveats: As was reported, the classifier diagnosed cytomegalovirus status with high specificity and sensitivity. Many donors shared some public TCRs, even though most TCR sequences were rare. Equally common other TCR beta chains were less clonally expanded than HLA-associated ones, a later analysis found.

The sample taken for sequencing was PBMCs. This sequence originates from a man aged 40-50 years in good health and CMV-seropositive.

Here the CDR3 reads CASSLTGDRNQPQHF. The DNA of the CDR3 is TGTGCCAGCAGTTTGACAGGAGACCGTAATCAGCCCCAGCATTTT. V usage is TRBV28 and J usage is TRBJ1-5, with D perhaps matching TRBD1 (6 bases). The V end lost 3 bases, the J end lost 4 bases, and 13 bases lay between the germline ends. The CDR3 consists of 15 residues. Germline V gene sequence: CDR1 MDHEN, CDR2 SYDVKM.